Detailed here is one T cell receptor beta chain. These data are taken from a study of blood T cell repertoires in COVID-19. Overall study: Collection of acute and convalescent COVID-19 samples took place in the United States, Italy and Spain.

The CDR3 runs 13 residues. CDR1 is LNHDA, CDR2 SQIVND, per germline (reference sequence). The V end was cut by 1 base, the J end by 7 bases, with 8 bases between. Some clones are missing from TCRdb's copy, which holds only in-frame ones; the method was immunoSEQ multiplex PCR. The repertoire holds about 14,000 clones, with about 80% as singletons. V usage is TRBV19 and J usage is TRBJ2-1; D might be TRBD2 (5 bases). This clonotype was sampled from a man aged 70-80 years with acute or convalescent COVID-19. The sequenced sample consisted of peripheral blood. CDR3 nucleotide sequence: TGTGCCAGTAGTATAGGCGGGTTTAATGAGCAGTTCTTC. Translating it yields CASSIGGFNEQFF.